This T cell receptor beta chain was documented in a study of response to subunit inactivated influenza vaccine. Study-level results: Few additional T cells are recruited per seasonal influenza vaccination, authors suggested.

TCRdb passed the RT-PCR reads through MiXCR, listing each CDR3 protein once. The sample consists of some 640,000 distinct CDR3 sequences, over 11% of them appearing once. The CDR3 loop spans 13 amino acids. V lost 3 bases, J lost 7 bases, and 10 bases lay in between. Germline V gene sequence: CDR1 KGHSH, CDR2 LQKENI. This clonotype has at least ten counts. Its cognate antigen is unknown. The sample consisted of PBMCs from blood, taken around two weeks before vaccination. The sequence was obtained from a man aged 45 to 65 who received an inactivated influenza vaccine. The chain joins TRBV18 to TRBJ2-1; D remains ambiguous. The CDR3 DNA sequence: TGTGCCAGCTCACCCCCCTCTGGGAATGAGCAGTTCTTC. Translating it yields CASSPPSGNEQFF.